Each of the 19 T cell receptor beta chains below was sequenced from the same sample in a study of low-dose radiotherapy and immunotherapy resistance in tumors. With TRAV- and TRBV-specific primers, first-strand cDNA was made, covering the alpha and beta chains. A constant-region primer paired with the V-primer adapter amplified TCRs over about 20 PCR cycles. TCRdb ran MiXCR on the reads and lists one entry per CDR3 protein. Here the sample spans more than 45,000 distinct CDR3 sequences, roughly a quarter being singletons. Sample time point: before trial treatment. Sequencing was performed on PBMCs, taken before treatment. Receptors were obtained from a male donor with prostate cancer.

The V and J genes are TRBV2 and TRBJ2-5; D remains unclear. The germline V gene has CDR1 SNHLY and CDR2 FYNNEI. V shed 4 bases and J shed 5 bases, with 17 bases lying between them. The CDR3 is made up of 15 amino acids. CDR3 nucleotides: TGTGCCAGCAGTGGTCACCAAACAAGGTTTGAGACCCAGTACTTC. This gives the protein CASSGHQTRFETQYF.

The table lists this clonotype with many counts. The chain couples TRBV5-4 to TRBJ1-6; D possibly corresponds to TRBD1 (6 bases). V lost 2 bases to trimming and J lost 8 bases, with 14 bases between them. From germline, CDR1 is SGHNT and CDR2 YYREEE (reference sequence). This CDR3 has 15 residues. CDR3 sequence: CASSFNGGTYSPLHF. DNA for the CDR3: TGTGCCAGCAGCTTCAACGGGGGCACATATTCACCCCTCCACTTT. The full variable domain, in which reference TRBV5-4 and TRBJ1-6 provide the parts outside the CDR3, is ETGVTQSPTHLIKTRGQQVTLRCSSQSGHNTVSWYQQALGQGPQFIFQYYREEENGRGNFPPRFSGLQFPNYSSELNVNALELDDSALYLCASSFNGGTYSPLHFGNGTRLTVT.

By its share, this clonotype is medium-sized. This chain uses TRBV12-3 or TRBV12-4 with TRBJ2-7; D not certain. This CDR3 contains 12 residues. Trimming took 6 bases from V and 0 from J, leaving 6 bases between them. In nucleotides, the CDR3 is TGTGCCAGCAGCCCCAGCTCCTACGAGCAGTACTTC. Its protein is CASSPSSYEQYF.

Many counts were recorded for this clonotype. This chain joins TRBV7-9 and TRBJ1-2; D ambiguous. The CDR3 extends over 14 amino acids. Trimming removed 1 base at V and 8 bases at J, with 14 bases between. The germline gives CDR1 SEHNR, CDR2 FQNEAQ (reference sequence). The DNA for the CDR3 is TGTGCCAGCAGCTTAGATCTGGCACCCGGAGGCTACACCTTC. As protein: CASSLDLAPGGYTF.

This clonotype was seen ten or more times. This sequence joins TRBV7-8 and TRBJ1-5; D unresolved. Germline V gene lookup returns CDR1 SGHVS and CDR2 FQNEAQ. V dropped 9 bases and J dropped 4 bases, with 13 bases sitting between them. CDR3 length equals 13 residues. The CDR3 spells CASSVSPNQPQHF. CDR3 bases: TGTGCCAGTAGCGTATCTCCGAATCAGCCCCAGCATTTT.

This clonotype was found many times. CDR3 DNA sequence: TGCAGCGTTGTCAGGCAGGGCGGCACAGATACGCAGTATTTT. Translating it yields CSVVRQGGTDTQYF. The V and J genes are TRBV29-1 and TRBJ2-3, with a weak D call TRBD1 (5 bases). V lost 4 bases, J lost 1 base, and 12 bases lay in between. This CDR3 has 14 amino acids. Germline loops: CDR1 SQVTM, CDR2 ANQGSEA.

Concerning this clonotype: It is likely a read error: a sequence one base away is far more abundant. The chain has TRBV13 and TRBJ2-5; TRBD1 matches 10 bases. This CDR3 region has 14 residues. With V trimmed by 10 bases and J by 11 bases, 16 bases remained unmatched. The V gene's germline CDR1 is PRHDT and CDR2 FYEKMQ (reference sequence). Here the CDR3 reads CAKPGQGLPGGQYF. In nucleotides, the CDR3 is TGTGCCAAGCCGGGACAGGGGCTTCCCGGGGGACAGTACTTC.

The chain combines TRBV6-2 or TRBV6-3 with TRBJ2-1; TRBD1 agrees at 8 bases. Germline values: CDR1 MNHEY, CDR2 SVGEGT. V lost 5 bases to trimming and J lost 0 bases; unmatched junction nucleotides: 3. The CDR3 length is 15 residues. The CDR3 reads CASSEDRDSYNEQFF. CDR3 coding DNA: TGTGCCAGCAGTGAGGACAGGGACTCCTACAATGAGCAGTTCTTC.

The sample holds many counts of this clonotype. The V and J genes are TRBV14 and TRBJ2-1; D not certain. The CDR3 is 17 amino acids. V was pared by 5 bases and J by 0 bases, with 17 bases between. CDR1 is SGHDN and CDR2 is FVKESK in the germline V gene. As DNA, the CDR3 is TGTGCCAGCAGCAAAGGGTTGGCAACGAGCTCCTACAATGAGCAGTTCTTC. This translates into CASSKGLATSSYNEQFF.

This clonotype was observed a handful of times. In DNA form, the CDR3 reads TGTGCCAGCAGCCAAGGAGTCGAACGGTATAATTCACCCCTCCACTTT. It specifies CASSQGVERYNSPLHF. This rearrangement joins TRBV4-2 to TRBJ1-6; D gene unclear. The CDR3 contains 16 residues. Per the germline V gene, CDR1 is LGHNA and CDR2 is YNFKEQ. V lost 1 base, J lost 4 bases, and 11 bases lay in between.

CDR3 region: CASRTGGYNEQFF. Written as DNA, the CDR3 is TGTGCCAGTCGGACAGGGGGCTACAATGAGCAGTTCTTC. The chain combines TRBV5-5 with TRBJ2-1, with 10 bases aligning to TRBD1. Trimming cost V 8 bases and J 3 bases; bases outside gene matches: 2. The CDR3 is 13 residues long. Per germline, CDR1 SGHKS and CDR2 YYEKEE (reference sequence).

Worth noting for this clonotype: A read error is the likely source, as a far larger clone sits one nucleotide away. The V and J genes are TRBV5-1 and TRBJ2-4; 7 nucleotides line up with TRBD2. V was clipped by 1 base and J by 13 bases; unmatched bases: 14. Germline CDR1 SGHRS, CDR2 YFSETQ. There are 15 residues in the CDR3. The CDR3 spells CASSLSGGEYNEQYF. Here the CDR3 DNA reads TGCGCCAGCAGCTTGAGTGGGGGGGAGTACAATGAGCAGTACTTC.

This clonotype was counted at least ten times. CDR3 in DNA: TGTGCCAGCAACTCCGGGGGGGCCAATGAGCAGTTCTTC. It is translated as CASNSGGANEQFF. The chain employs TRBV2 and TRBJ2-1, with 8 bases identical to TRBD2. CDR1 and CDR2 (germline): SNHLY, FYNNEI. This CDR3 region has 13 residues. V was clipped by 7 bases and J by 6 bases; unmatched bases: 5.

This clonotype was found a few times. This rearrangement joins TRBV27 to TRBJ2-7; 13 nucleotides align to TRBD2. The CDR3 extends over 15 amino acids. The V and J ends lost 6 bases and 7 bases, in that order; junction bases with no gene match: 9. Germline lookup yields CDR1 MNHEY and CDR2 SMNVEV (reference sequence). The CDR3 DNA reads TGTGCCAGCAGCCCACTAGCGGGAGGGCCGGGGGAGCAGTACTTC. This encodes CASSPLAGGPGEQYF.

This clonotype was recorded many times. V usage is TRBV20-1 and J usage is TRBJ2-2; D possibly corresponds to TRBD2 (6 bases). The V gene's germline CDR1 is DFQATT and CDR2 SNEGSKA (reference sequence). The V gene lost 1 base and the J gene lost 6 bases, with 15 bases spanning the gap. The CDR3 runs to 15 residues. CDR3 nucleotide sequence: TGCAGTGCTAGAGTCGCCGGGAGCGGGTCCGGGGAGCTGTTTTTT. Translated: CSARVAGSGSGELFF.

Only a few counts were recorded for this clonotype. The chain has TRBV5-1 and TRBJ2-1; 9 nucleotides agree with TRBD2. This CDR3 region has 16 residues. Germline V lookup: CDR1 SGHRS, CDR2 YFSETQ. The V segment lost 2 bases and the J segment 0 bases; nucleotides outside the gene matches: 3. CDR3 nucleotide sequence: TGCGCCAGCAGCTTCGCAGCGGGAGGCTCCTACAATGAGCAGTTCTTC. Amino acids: CASSFAAGGSYNEQFF. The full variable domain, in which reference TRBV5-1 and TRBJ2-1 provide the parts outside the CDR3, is KAGVTQTPRYLIKTRGQQVTLSCSPISGHRSVSWYQQTPGQGLQFLFEYFSETQRNKGNFPGRFSGRQFSNSRSEMNVSTLELGDSALYLCASSFAAGGSYNEQFFGPGTRLTVL.

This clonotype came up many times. The CDR3 bases are TGCAGCGGACAGGGATTCCTGAACACCGGGGAGCTGTTTTTT. This translates into CSGQGFLNTGELFF. The chain joins TRBV29-1 to TRBJ2-2; 7 nucleotides match TRBD1. After removal of 7 bases from V and 1 base from J, the junction contained 6 bases not matched to a gene. Germline lookup yields CDR1 SQVTM and CDR2 ANQGSEA. This CDR3 has 14 residues.

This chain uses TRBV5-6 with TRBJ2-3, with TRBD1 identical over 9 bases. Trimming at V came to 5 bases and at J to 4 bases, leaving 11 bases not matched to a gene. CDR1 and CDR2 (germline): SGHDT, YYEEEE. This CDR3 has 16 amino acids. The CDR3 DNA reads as TGTGCCAGCAGTCGGGGACAGGGAGGGCCCCCAGATACGCAGTATTTT. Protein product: CASSRGQGGPPDTQYF.

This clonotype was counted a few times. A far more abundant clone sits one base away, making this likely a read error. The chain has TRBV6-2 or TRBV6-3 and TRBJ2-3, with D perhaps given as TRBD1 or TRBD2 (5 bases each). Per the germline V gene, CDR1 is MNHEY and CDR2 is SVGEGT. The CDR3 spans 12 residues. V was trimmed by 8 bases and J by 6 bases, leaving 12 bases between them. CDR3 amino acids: CASGLRGDTQYF. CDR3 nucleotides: TGTGCCAGCGGTTTGAGGGGTGATACGCAGTATTTT.